Below are 27 T cell receptor beta chains sequenced from a single sample in a study of blood T cell repertoires in COVID-19. TCRdb's copy holds only in-frame clones and misses some; the assay was immunoSEQ multiplex PCR. Of 150,000 to 200,000 clones in the sample, just under 85% were seen once. The source material was peripheral blood. The receptors were sampled from a woman older than 75 with acute or convalescent COVID-19.

The chain couples TRBV7-9 to TRBJ1-1, with 9 bases matching TRBD1. From germline, CDR1 is SEHNR and CDR2 FQNEAQ (reference sequence). This CDR3 contains 18 residues. With 5 bases clipped from V and 7 bases from J, the junction kept 20 bases outside the gene matches. Here the CDR3 DNA reads TGTGCCAGCAGCCAGGGGACAGGGCCTATATTCCAGTGGAGTGAAGCTTTCTTT. Protein product: CASSQGTGPIFQWSEAFF.

The chain employs TRBV7-2 and TRBJ2-1; 9 bases agree with TRBD2. V dropped 1 base and J dropped 6; count of bases not matched to a gene: 4. Germline V gene sequence: CDR1 SGHTA, CDR2 FQGNSA. This CDR3 region has 15 residues. DNA for the CDR3: TGTGCCAGCAGCTTAGTAGCGGGAGTAGTCAATGAGCAGTTCTTC. As protein: CASSLVAGVVNEQFF.

This clone has a handful of counts. The V and J genes are TRBV19 and TRBJ2-7; weak D call: TRBD1 (7 bases). Germline values: CDR1 LNHDA, CDR2 SQIVND (reference sequence). There are 14 residues in the CDR3. V was pared by 10 bases and J by 5 bases, with 21 bases between. This chain's CDR3 is CATAEGQRYDEQYF. The CDR3 DNA reads as TGTGCCACCGCGGAGGGACAGCGGTATGACGAGCAGTACTTC.

V usage is TRBV4-1 and J usage is TRBJ2-7, with 7 nucleotides matching TRBD1. The CDR3 consists of 14 residues. Germline V gene data show CDR1 as MGHRA and CDR2 as YSYEKL. After removal of 3 bases from V and 3 bases from J, the junction contained 5 bases not matched to a gene. CDR3 amino acids: CASSQTGTNYEQYF. CDR3 nucleotides: TGCGCCAGCAGCCAGACAGGGACCAACTACGAGCAGTACTTC.

This clone was seen a handful of times. This chain joins TRBV18 and TRBJ2-3; 10 bases fit TRBD2. The V gene's germline CDR1 is KGHSH and CDR2 LQKENI. This CDR3 region has 15 residues. V shed 3 bases and J 0 bases; nucleotides not matched to a gene: 0. The CDR3 here is CASSPTSGSTDTQYF. Here the CDR3 DNA reads TGTGCCAGCTCACCGACTAGCGGGAGCACAGATACGCAGTATTTT.

This clone was counted once. Here the CDR3 DNA reads TGTGCCAGCAGTTACGGTGGCGGGAGTAGCACAGATACGCAGTATTTT. This translates into CASSYGGGSSTDTQYF. The V gene is TRBV6-6, the J gene TRBJ2-3, with 7 nucleotides matching TRBD2. Germline V gene sequence: CDR1 MNHNY, CDR2 SVGAGI (reference sequence). Unmatched junction bases numbered 5, after V lost 2 bases and J lost 0 bases. This CDR3 has 16 amino acids.

This clone was seen once. The chain recombines TRBV6-5 with TRBJ2-7, with TRBD2 identical over 12 bases. Germline CDR1 reads MNHEY; CDR2 reads SVGAGI. The J segment lost 4 bases and the V segment lost 4 bases, leaving 2 bases of the junction unmatched. The CDR3 is 14 residues long. CDR3: CASSSTSGSYEQYF. DNA for the CDR3: TGTGCCAGCAGTTCGACTAGCGGGAGTTACGAGCAGTACTTC.

The chain is built from TRBV29-1 and TRBJ2-7, with D tentatively TRBD2 (6 bases). The CDR3 totals 10 residues. CDR1 is SQVTM, CDR2 ANQGSEA, per germline. V dropped 7 bases and J dropped 3 bases, with 7 bases sitting between them. In nucleotides, the CDR3 is TGCAGCGCCGGGAGCTACGAGCAGTACTTC. Residues: CSAGSYEQYF.

The V call is TRBV5-6, the J call TRBJ1-1; D unresolved. Per the germline V gene, CDR1 is SGHDT and CDR2 is YYEEEE. The CDR3 contains 13 residues. The V end was cut by 3 bases, the J end by 3 bases, with 9 bases between. In DNA, the CDR3 is TGTGCCAGCAGCTCGGCAGGTTACACTGAAGCTTTCTTT. This encodes CASSSAGYTEAFF.

This clone was picked up a small number of times. The gene calls are TRBV10-3 and TRBJ2-5, with 11 bases fitting TRBD2. Unmatched junction bases numbered 8, after V lost 10 bases and J lost 4 bases. Germline V gene sequence: CDR1 ENHRY, CDR2 SYGVKD. The CDR3 loop spans 14 amino acids. CDR3 protein: CATAGLAVRETQYF. For the CDR3, the DNA is TGTGCCACCGCGGGACTAGCGGTGCGAGAGACCCAGTACTTC.

This chain uses TRBV12-3 or TRBV12-4 with TRBJ2-5; D is possibly TRBD2 (5 bases). This CDR3 is built from 13 residues. V was cut by 1 base and J by 5 bases, with 8 bases left in between. DNA of the CDR3: TGTGCCAGCAGTTTAGTCCCGGGGGAGACCCAGTACTTC. Translating it yields CASSLVPGETQYF.

The rearrangement uses TRBV12-5 and TRBJ1-6; 8 nucleotides match TRBD1. After removal of 6 bases from V and 6 bases from J, the junction contained 7 bases not matched to a gene. The CDR3 spans 15 residues. Germline V gene lookup returns CDR1 LGHNT and CDR2 FRNRAP. The CDR3 DNA reads TGTGCTAGTGGCCCCGGACAGGGTGCTAATTCACCCCTCCACTTT. This gives the protein CASGPGQGANSPLHF.

The gene calls are TRBV7-2 and TRBJ1-6; TRBD1 aligns across 9 bases. Germline-derived CDR1 and CDR2 are SGHTA and FQGNSA. The CDR3 loop spans 14 amino acids. The junction had 2 bases not matched to a gene; V was cut back by 4 bases and J by 7 bases. In DNA form, the CDR3 reads TGTGCCAGCAGCTCTGGGACAGGGAATTCACCCCTCCACTTT. It translates to CASSSGTGNSPLHF.

This chain joins TRBV10-2 and TRBJ1-2; TRBD1 is a possible D gene (6 bases). V was pared by 2 bases and J by 4 bases, with 20 bases between. The CDR3 runs to 17 residues. Germline CDR1 and CDR2: WSHSY and SAAADI. CDR3 sequence (DNA): TGCGCCAGCAGTGAGCTAATACAGGGTTACAGATCCTATGGCTACACCTTC. Translation gives CASSELIQGYRSYGYTF.

The chain carries TRBV6-5 and TRBJ2-1, with D possibly matching TRBD2 (6 bases). Trimming stripped 6 bases from V and 6 bases from J, with 18 bases between. Germline V gene sequence: CDR1 MNHEY, CDR2 SVGAGI. There are 15 residues in the CDR3. The CDR3 sequence is CASSNPLASANEQFF. The CDR3 nucleotides read TGTGCCAGCAGCAACCCACTAGCATCCGCCAATGAGCAGTTCTTC.

V gene TRBV3-1 (or the pseudogene TRBV3-2) combines with J gene TRBJ1-2; no definite D call. The CDR3 runs to 16 residues. CDR1 is LGHDT and CDR2 is YNNKEL in the germline V gene (reference sequence). Trimming shortened V by 1 base and J by 1 base, and 13 bases separated the two germline ends. This CDR3 reads CASSQGVGRLNYGYTF. Here the CDR3 DNA reads TGTGCCAGCAGCCAAGGGGTTGGCAGGCTTAACTATGGCTACACCTTC.

The V call is TRBV11-2, the J call TRBJ2-4, with D possibly TRBD2 on 6 matching bases. The germline V gene encodes CDR1 SGHAT and CDR2 FQNNGV. The CDR3 is 15 amino acids. Trimming pared 5 bases from V and 8 bases from J, leaving 19 bases between. Here the CDR3 reads CASSLSTVAVDIQYF. DNA for the CDR3: TGTGCCAGCAGCCTTTCCACCGTAGCGGTAGACATTCAGTACTTC. Full variable domain (rest looked up from reference TRBV11-2 and TRBJ2-4): EAGVAQSPRYKIIEKRQSVAFWCNPISGHATLYWYQQILGQGPKLLIQFQNNGVVDDSQLPKDRFSAERLKGVDSTLKIQPAKLEDSAVYLCASSLSTVAVDIQYFGAGTRLSVL.

The chain employs TRBV9 and TRBJ1-2, with TRBD1 matching 8 bases. This CDR3 comprises 15 residues. Germline V gene data show CDR1 as SGDLS and CDR2 as YYNGEE. After removal of 3 bases from V and 7 bases from J, the junction contained 11 bases not matched to a gene. CDR3 loop: CASSAKTSGGTGYTF. The CDR3 bases are TGTGCCAGCAGCGCAAAGACATCAGGGGGCACTGGCTACACCTTC. The full variable domain, in which reference TRBV9 and TRBJ1-2 provide the parts outside the CDR3, is DSGVTQTPKHLITATGQRVTLRCSPRSGDLSVYWYQQSLDQGLQFLIQYYNGEERAKGNILERFSAQQFPDLHSELNLSSLELGDSALYFCASSAKTSGGTGYTFGSGTRLTVV.

The chain has TRBV29-1 and TRBJ2-3; D not certain. The V and J ends lost 3 bases and 1 base respectively, with 11 bases between them. Per the germline V gene, CDR1 is SQVTM and CDR2 is ANQGSEA. The CDR3 spans 14 residues. The DNA for the CDR3 is TGCAGCGTTGAGGTCTACAGACGCACAGATACGCAGTATTTT. It translates to CSVEVYRRTDTQYF.

This clone has ten or more counts. The chain joins TRBV2 to TRBJ1-1; D gene uncertain. The CDR3 is 15 amino acids. The V end was cut by 0 bases, the J end by 5 bases, with 13 bases between. From germline, CDR1 is SNHLY and CDR2 FYNNEI. The CDR3 is CASSEAVSGGTEAFF. The CDR3 nucleotides read TGTGCCAGCAGTGAAGCTGTCTCGGGAGGGACTGAAGCTTTCTTT.

This clone showed up just once. The V call is TRBV4-3, the J call TRBJ2-5, with D tentatively TRBD2 (5 bases). Trimming cost V 0 bases and J 5 bases, with 13 bases left between them. The CDR3 runs 15 residues. Germline V gene lookup returns CDR1 LGHNA and CDR2 YSLEER. This CDR3 is CASSQDLRTGETQYF. For the CDR3, the DNA is TGCGCCAGCAGCCAAGATCTTCGGACTGGGGAGACCCAGTACTTC.

V and J are TRBV2 and TRBJ1-2; 7 bases align to TRBD1. Germline CDR1 reads SNHLY; CDR2 reads FYNNEI. There are 16 residues in the CDR3. Trimming took 6 bases from V and 7 from J; bases not matched to a gene: 17. The CDR3 region is CASSPRRGRFPVGYTF. In nucleotides, the CDR3 is TGTGCCAGCAGCCCTCGAAGGGGGCGCTTCCCCGTTGGCTACACCTTC.

CDR3 nucleotides: TGTGCCAGCAGTGAAGCGCTGAGAAAGTCTGAAGCTTTCTTT. As protein: CASSEALRKSEAFF. The J gene is TRBJ1-1, the V gene TRBV6-1; D not resolved. The CDR3 consists of 14 residues. The germline V gene encodes CDR1 MNHNS and CDR2 SASEGT. V was trimmed by 0 bases and J by 6 bases, leaving 11 bases between them.

The J gene is TRBJ1-1, the V gene TRBV2; 7 bases map to TRBD1. Trimming cost V 6 bases and J 5 bases; bases outside gene matches: 9. The CDR3 runs to 14 residues. The germline V gene encodes CDR1 SNHLY and CDR2 FYNNEI. The CDR3 sequence is CASSLDRAGTEAFF. In DNA form, the CDR3 reads TGTGCCAGCAGCCTTGACAGGGCCGGAACTGAAGCTTTCTTT.

This clone has only one observation. V usage is TRBV18 and J usage is TRBJ1-1, with a tentative D call TRBD1 (5 bases). The CDR3 has 16 residues. Deletions cut 0 bases from V and 0 bases from J, with 11 bases between. CDR1 and CDR2 from the germline V gene are KGHSH and LQKENI. The DNA for the CDR3 is TGTGCCAGCTCACCACCGAAGCGGGGGATGAACACTGAAGCTTTCTTT. It is translated as CASSPPKRGMNTEAFF.

V usage is TRBV5-4 and J usage is TRBJ2-6, with unresolved D. Trimming took 2 bases from V and 0 from J, leaving 6 bases between them. The CDR3 runs to 15 residues. The V gene's germline CDR1 is SGHNT and CDR2 YYREEE (reference sequence). In DNA form, the CDR3 reads TGTGCCAGCAGCTTTGTCCGCTCTGGGGCCAACGTCCTGACTTTC. This encodes CASSFVRSGANVLTF.

J is TRBJ2-1 and V is TRBV12-5, with D perhaps TRBD1 (6 bases). The CDR3 has 14 residues. The germline V gene encodes CDR1 LGHNT and CDR2 FRNRAP. The germline V and J ends were trimmed by 5 bases and 4 bases, with 12 bases remaining between them. Written as DNA, the CDR3 is TGTGCTAGTGGTGTAGGACAGCAATACAATGAGCAGTTCTTC. Residues: CASGVGQQYNEQFF.